This TCR beta chain was profiled in a study of blood T cell repertoires in COVID-19. The wider study: Sites in the United States, Italy and Spain provided acute and convalescent COVID-19 samples. T cells, B-cell-depleted T cells, or PBMCs supplied cDNA or gDNA.

The germline V gene has CDR1 SGHTS and CDR2 YDEGEE. Unmatched junction bases numbered 6, after V lost 4 bases and J lost 5 bases. There are 14 residues in the CDR3. TCRdb keeps only in-frame clones here, not all; method: immunoSEQ multiplex PCR. The table has over 150,000 clones, about 83% seen once. Sequencing input: peripheral blood. The chain combines TRBV5-8 with TRBJ1-1; 9 nucleotides line up with TRBD1. The receptor was isolated from a man in his fifties or sixties with acute or convalescent COVID-19. The CDR3: CASSGQGRRTEAFF. CDR3 nucleotide sequence: TGTGCCAGCAGCGGACAGGGGCGGAGAACTGAAGCTTTCTTT. The full variable domain, with the rest looked up from reference TRBV5-8 and TRBJ1-1, is EAGVTQSPTHLIKTRGQQATLRCSPISGHTSVYWYQQALGLGLQFLLWYDEGEERNRGNFPPRFSGRQFPNYSSELNVNALELEDSALYLCASSGQGRRTEAFFGQGTRLTVV.